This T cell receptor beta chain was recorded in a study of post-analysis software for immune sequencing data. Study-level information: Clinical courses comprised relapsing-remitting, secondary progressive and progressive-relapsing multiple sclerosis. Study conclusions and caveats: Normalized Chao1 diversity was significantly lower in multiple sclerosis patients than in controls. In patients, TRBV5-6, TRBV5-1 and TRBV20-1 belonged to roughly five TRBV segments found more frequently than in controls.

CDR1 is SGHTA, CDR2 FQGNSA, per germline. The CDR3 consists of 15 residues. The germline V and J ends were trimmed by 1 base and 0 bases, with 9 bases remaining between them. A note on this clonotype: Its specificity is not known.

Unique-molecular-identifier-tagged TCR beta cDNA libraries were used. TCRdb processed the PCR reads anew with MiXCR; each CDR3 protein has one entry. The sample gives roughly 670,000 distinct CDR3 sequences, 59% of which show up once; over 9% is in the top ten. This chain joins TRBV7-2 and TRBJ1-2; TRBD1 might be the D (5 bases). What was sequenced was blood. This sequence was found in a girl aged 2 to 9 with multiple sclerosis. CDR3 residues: CASSLGSGPNYGYTF. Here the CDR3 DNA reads TGTGCCAGCAGCTTAGGGTCGGGGCCTAACTATGGCTACACCTTC.